This entry concerns a single TCR beta chain. This record comes from a study of radiation and T cells in renal cell carcinoma. Sequenced by immunoSEQ multiplex PCR; TCRdb stores in-frame clones only, minus some. The sample has 90,000 to 100,000 clones; 65% to 90% are singletons. The germline V gene has CDR1 SQVTM and CDR2 ANQGSEA. This CDR3 comprises 14 residues. Trimming shortened V by 3 bases and J by 0 bases, and 9 bases separated the two germline ends. Stated time point: blood 4 weeks post-SBRT, at nephrectomy. The treatment: 15 Gy SBRT to primary tumor, nephrectomy 4 weeks later. This chain uses TRBV29-1 with TRBJ1-3; no definite D call. This receptor was obtained from a man in his 60s with renal cell carcinoma. The source was blood, collected from a patient whose treatment included radiotherapy and nephrectomy. CDR3 coding DNA: TGCAGCGTTGAGTTGGAACCCTCTGGAAACACCATATATTTT. Its protein is CSVELEPSGNTIYF. Full variable domain (rest looked up from reference TRBV29-1 and TRBJ1-3): SAVISQKPSRDICQRGTSLTIQCQVDSQVTMMFWYRQQPGQSLTLIATANQGSEATYESGFVIDKFPISRPNLTFSTLTVSNMSPEDSSIYLCSVELEPSGNTIYFGEGSWLTVV.